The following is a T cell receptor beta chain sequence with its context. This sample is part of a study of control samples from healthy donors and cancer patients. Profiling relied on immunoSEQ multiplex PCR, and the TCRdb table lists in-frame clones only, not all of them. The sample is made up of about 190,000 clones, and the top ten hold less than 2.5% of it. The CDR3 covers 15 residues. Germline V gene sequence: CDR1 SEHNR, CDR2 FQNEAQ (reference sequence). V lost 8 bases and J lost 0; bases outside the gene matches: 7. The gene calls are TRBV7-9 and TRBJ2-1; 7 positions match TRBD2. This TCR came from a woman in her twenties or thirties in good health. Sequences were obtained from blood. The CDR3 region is CASVIGGSSYNEQFF. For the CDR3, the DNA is TGTGCCAGCGTCATCGGGGGGTCCTCCTACAATGAGCAGTTCTTC.